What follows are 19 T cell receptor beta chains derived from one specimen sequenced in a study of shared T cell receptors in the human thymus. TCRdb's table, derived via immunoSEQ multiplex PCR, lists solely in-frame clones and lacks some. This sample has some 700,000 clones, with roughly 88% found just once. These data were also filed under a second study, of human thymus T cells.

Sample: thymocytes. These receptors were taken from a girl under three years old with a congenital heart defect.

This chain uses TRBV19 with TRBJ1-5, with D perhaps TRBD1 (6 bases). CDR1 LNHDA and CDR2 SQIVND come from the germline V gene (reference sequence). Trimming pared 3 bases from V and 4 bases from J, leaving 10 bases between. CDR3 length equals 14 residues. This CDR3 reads CASSMSRGNQPQHF. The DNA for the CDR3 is TGTGCCAGTAGTATGTCTAGGGGGAATCAGCCCCAGCATTTT.

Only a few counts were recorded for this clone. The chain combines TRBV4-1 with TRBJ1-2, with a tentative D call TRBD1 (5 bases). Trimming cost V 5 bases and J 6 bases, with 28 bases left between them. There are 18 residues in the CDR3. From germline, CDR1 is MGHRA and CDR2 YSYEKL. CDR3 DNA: TGCGCCAGCAGCAAGTTCGTAGTACCGGGACTACACCTCAATGGCTACACCTTC. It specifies CASSKFVVPGLHLNGYTF.

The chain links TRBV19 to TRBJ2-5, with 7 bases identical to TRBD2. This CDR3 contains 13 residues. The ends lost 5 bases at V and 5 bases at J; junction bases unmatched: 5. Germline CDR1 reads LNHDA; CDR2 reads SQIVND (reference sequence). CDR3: CASSASGGETQYF. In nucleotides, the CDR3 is TGTGCCAGTAGTGCTAGCGGTGGGGAGACCCAGTACTTC.

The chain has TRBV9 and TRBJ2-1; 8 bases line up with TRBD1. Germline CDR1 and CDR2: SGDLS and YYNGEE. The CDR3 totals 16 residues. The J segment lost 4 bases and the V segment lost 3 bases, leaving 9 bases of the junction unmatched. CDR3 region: CASSAPGGGFYNEQFF. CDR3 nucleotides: TGTGCCAGCAGCGCTCCAGGGGGCGGCTTTTACAATGAGCAGTTCTTC. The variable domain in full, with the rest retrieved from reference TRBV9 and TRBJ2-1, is DSGVTQTPKHLITATGQRVTLRCSPRSGDLSVYWYQQSLDQGLQFLIQYYNGEERAKGNILERFSAQQFPDLHSELNLSSLELGDSALYFCASSAPGGGFYNEQFFGPGTRLTVL.

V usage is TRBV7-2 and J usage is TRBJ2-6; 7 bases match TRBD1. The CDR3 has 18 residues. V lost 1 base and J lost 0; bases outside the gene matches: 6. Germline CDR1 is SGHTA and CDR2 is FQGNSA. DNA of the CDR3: TGTGCCAGCAGCTTAGAACAGGGGCCCCACTCTGGGGCCAACGTCCTGACTTTC. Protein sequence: CASSLEQGPHSGANVLTF.

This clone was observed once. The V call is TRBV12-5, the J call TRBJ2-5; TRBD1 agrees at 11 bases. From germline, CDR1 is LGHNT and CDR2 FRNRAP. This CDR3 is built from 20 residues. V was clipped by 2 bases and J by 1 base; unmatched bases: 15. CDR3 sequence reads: CASGLPHPGTGGLGQETQYF. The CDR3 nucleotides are TGTGCTAGTGGTTTGCCTCATCCGGGGACAGGGGGGTTAGGCCAAGAGACCCAGTACTTC.

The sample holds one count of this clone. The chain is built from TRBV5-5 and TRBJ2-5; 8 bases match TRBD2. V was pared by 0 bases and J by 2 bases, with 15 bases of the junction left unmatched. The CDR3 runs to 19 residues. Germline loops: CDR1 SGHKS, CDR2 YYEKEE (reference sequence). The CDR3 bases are TGTGCCAGCAGCTTGGCCCCCTATGGAGGAGCGGGGGTTCAAGAGACCCAGTACTTC. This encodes CASSLAPYGGAGVQETQYF.

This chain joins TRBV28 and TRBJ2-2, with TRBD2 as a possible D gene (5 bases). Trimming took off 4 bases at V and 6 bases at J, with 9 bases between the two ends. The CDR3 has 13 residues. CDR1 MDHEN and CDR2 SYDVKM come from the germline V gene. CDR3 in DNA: TGTGCCAGCAGTTCCCCGGGGTCCGGGGAGCTGTTTTTT. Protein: CASSSPGSGELFF.

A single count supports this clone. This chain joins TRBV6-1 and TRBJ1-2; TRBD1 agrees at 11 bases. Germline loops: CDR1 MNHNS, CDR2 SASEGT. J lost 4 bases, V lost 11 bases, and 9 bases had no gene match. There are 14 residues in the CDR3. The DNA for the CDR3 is TGTGCCGGTAACCCCGGGACAGGGGGCTATGGCTACACCTTC. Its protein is CAGNPGTGGYGYTF.

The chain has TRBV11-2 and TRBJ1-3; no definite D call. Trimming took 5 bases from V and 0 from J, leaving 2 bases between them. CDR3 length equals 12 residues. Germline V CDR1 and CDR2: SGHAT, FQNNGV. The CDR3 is CASSRSGNTIYF. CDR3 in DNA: TGTGCCAGCAGCCGCTCTGGAAACACCATATATTTT.

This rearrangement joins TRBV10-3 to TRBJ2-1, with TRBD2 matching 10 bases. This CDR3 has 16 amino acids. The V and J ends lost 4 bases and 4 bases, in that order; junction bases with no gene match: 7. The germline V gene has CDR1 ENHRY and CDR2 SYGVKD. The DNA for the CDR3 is TGTGCCATCAGTGTCGTTGGACTAGCGGAATACAATGAGCAGTTCTTC. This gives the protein CAISVVGLAEYNEQFF.

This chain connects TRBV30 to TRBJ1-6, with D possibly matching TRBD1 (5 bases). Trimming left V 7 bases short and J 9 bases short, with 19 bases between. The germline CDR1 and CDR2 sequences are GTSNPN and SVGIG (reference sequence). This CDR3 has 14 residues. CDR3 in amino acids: CASNGGKGCSPLHF. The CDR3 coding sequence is TGTGCCTCTAACGGGGGAAAGGGTTGTTCACCCCTCCACTTT.

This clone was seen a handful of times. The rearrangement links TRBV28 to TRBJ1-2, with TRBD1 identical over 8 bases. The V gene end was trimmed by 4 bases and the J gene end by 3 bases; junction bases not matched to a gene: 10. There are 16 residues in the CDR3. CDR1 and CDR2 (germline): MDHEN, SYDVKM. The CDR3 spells CASSSTLDRGHYGYTF. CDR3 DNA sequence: TGTGCCAGCAGTTCTACCCTTGACAGGGGCCACTATGGCTACACCTTC.

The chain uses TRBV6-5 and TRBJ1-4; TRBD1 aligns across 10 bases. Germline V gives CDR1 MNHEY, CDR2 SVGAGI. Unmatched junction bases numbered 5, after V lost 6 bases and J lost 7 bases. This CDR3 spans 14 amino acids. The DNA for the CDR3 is TGTGCCAGCAGGCACCGACAGGGGGCTGAAAAACTGTTTTTT. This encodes CASRHRQGAEKLFF.

CDR3 in amino acids: CASSGGGGQGDRNTEAFF. In DNA form, the CDR3 reads TGTGCCAGCAGTGGCGGTGGAGGACAGGGGGATAGGAACACTGAAGCTTTCTTT. The chain uses TRBV6-1 and TRBJ1-1; TRBD1 agrees at 10 bases. This CDR3 spans 18 amino acids. Trimming removed 4 bases from V and 1 base from J; junction bases left unmatched: 12. CDR1 MNHNS and CDR2 SASEGT come from the germline V gene.

The CDR3 coding sequence is TGTGCCAGCAGTTCAAACAGGAACTATGGCTACACCTTC. This sequence encodes CASSSNRNYGYTF. The chain carries TRBV27 and TRBJ1-2, with D maybe TRBD1 (5 bases). The germline CDR1 and CDR2 sequences are MNHEY and SMNVEV (reference sequence). The CDR3 runs to 13 residues. With 4 bases removed from V and 2 bases from J, the gap between germline ends came to 8 bases.

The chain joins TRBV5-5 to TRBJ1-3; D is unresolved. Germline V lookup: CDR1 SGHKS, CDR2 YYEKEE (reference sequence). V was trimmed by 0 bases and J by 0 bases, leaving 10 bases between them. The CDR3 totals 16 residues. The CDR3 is CASSLESRSSGNTIYF. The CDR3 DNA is TGTGCCAGCAGCTTGGAAAGCCGGAGCTCTGGAAACACCATATATTTT.

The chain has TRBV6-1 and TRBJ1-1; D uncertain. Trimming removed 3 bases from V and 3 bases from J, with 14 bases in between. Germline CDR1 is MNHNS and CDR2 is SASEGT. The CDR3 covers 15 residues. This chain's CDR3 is CASSDPADRYTEAFF. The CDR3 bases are TGTGCCAGCAGTGACCCGGCGGATAGATACACTGAAGCTTTCTTT.

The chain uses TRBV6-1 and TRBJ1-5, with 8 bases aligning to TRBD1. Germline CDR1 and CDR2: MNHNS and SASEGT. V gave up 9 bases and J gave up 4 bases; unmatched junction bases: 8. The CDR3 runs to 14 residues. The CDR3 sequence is CASRQGSGNQPQHF. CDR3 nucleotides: TGTGCCAGTAGACAGGGGAGTGGGAATCAGCCCCAGCATTTT.